The next 32 T cell receptor beta chains were all read from a single sample in a study of shared clonotypes between healthy human individuals. Generated by immunoSEQ multiplex PCR, the TCRdb table keeps only in-frame clones and is missing some. The sample lists about 1.5 million clones; 95% to 99% were seen once. The source material was naive CD4+ T cells sorted from blood. As for subset: CD45RA+ positively selected. These receptor sequences come from a man younger than 40 in good health.

The rearrangement joins TRBV6-4 to TRBJ2-7; D is possibly TRBD1 (5 bases). CDR1 and CDR2 from the germline V gene are MRHNA and SNTAGT. V was trimmed by 4 bases and J by 4 bases, leaving 17 bases between them. This CDR3 contains 15 residues. The CDR3 nucleotides read TGTGCCAGCAGTGTGGAAGCAGGGATCGAGTACGAGCAGTACTTC. It translates to CASSVEAGIEYEQYF.

The chain has TRBV7-6 and TRBJ1-3; D call uncertain. The CDR3 contains 13 residues. Looked up from germline, CDR1 is SGHVS and CDR2 is FNYEAQ. V was pared by 2 bases and J by 4 bases, with 6 bases between. As DNA, the CDR3 is TGTGCCAGCAGCTTAAGTGCCGGAAACACCATATATTTT. It translates to CASSLSAGNTIYF.

The rearrangement links TRBV11-2 to TRBJ2-7; 12 bases align to TRBD2. This CDR3 has 19 residues. CDR1 and CDR2 (germline): SGHAT, FQNNGV. V gave up 4 bases and J gave up 6 bases; unmatched junction bases: 19. DNA for the CDR3: TGTGCCAGCAGCTCAATGATGTTACCCCTAGCGGGAGGGCCTGTCGAGCAGTACTTC. It is translated as CASSSMMLPLAGGPVEQYF.

The V and J genes are TRBV12-5 and TRBJ2-2; 7 bases fit TRBD1. CDR1 and CDR2 from the germline V gene are LGHNT and FRNRAP. The CDR3 is 17 amino acids. Trimming took 1 base from V and 0 from J; bases not matched to a gene: 5. The CDR3 DNA follows: TGTGCTAGTGGTTTGGCAACAGGGGCCGCGAACACCGGGGAGCTGTTTTTT. Its translation: CASGLATGAANTGELFF.

This chain links TRBV28 with TRBJ1-2, with D unresolved. Trimming removed 6 bases at V and 2 bases at J, with 13 bases between. CDR3 length: 14 residues. Germline loops: CDR1 MDHEN, CDR2 SYDVKM. The CDR3 nucleotides read TGTGCCAGCAGCCCTGGTGATGGGAACTATGGCTACACCTTC. Translating gives CASSPGDGNYGYTF.

This chain links TRBV7-7 with TRBJ2-2; D is uncertain. CDR3 length: 13 residues. V dropped 4 bases and J dropped 7 bases, with 10 bases sitting between them. Germline values: CDR1 SSHAT, CDR2 FNYEAQ (reference sequence). The chain's CDR3 is CASSSTYSGELFF. The CDR3 nucleotides are TGTGCCAGCAGCTCAACTTATAGCGGGGAGCTGTTTTTT.

In this sample, this clone turned up once. J is TRBJ2-5 and V is TRBV29-1; no clear D. V was pared by 7 bases and J by 2 bases, with 11 bases between. CDR3 length: 12 amino acids. The germline CDR1 and CDR2 sequences are SQVTM and ANQGSEA. CDR3 in amino acids: CSGVVQQETQYF. As DNA, the CDR3 is TGCAGCGGGGTGGTGCAGCAAGAGACCCAGTACTTC.

Written as DNA, the CDR3 is TGCGCCAGCAGTCCCGGGACAGGGGTCTACGGGGAGCAGTACTTC. Translated: CASSPGTGVYGEQYF. The chain employs TRBV5-1 and TRBJ2-7; 10 nucleotides match TRBD1. CDR3 length equals 15 residues. CDR1 and CDR2 (germline): SGHRS, YFSETQ. V dropped 5 bases and J dropped 7; count of bases not matched to a gene: 12.

The chain joins TRBV7-7 to TRBJ2-5, with D uncertain. From germline, CDR1 is SSHAT and CDR2 FNYEAQ (reference sequence). The ends were cut back, 1 base at V and 2 bases at J, with 14 bases in the middle. The CDR3 runs 16 residues. The DNA for the CDR3 is TGTGCCAGCAGCTTAGGCCCACAAGGACCTCAAGAGACCCAGTACTTC. Translated, it gives CASSLGPQGPQETQYF.

V gene TRBV28 combines with J gene TRBJ2-7; 10 bases agree with TRBD1. The CDR3 has 16 residues. Germline V gives CDR1 MDHEN, CDR2 SYDVKM. Losses at the gene ends were 5 bases for V and 1 base for J; bases not matched to a gene: 8. Written as DNA, the CDR3 is TGTGCCAGCAGTCCATCGGGACAGGGGAGGTCCTACGAGCAGTACTTC. Residues: CASSPSGQGRSYEQYF.

The rearrangement links TRBV4-1 to TRBJ2-7, with D possibly being TRBD2 (5 bases). CDR1 and CDR2 from the germline V gene are MGHRA and YSYEKL. V lost 0 bases to trimming and J lost 2 bases, with 14 bases between them. The CDR3 sequence is 16 residues long. The CDR3 nucleotides are TGCGCCAGCAGCCAAGATCCTGGAGGAGCCACCTACGAGCAGTACTTC. The encoded protein is CASSQDPGGATYEQYF.

The CDR3 here is CASSPWGRVTEAFF. In DNA form, the CDR3 reads TGTGCCAGCAGCCCCTGGGGACGTGTCACTGAAGCTTTCTTT. The rearrangement joins TRBV14 to TRBJ1-1; maybe TRBD1 (5 bases). Deletions cut 4 bases from V and 4 bases from J, with 13 bases between. From germline, CDR1 is SGHDN and CDR2 FVKESK. This CDR3 has 14 amino acids.

Concerning this clone: A read error may account for a junction end that differs from germline. The chain links TRBV7-7 to TRBJ2-1, with D unresolved. Per the germline V gene, CDR1 is SSHAT and CDR2 is FNYEAQ (reference sequence). The CDR3 is 15 amino acids. CDR3 DNA: TGTGCTAGCAGCTTAGATCTGCTTGAAGGCAATGAGCAGTTCTTC. Protein sequence: CASSLDLLEGNEQFF. The whole variable domain, filled in from reference TRBV7-7 and TRBJ2-1, reads GAGVSQSPRYKVTKRGQDVTLRCDPISSHATLYWYQQALGQGPEFLTYFNYEAQPDKSGLPSDRFSAERPEGSISTLTIQRTEQRDSAMYRCASSLDLLEGNEQFFGPGTRLTVL.

This sequence joins TRBV19 and TRBJ2-3; D might be TRBD2 (6 bases). The V end lost 5 bases, the J end lost 4 bases, and 13 bases lay between the germline ends. The CDR3 is 14 residues long. Germline V lookup: CDR1 LNHDA, CDR2 SQIVND (reference sequence). CDR3 sequence: CASSRDSRSDTQYF. As DNA, the CDR3 is TGTGCCAGTAGTCGGGACTCCCGGTCAGATACGCAGTATTTT.

This chain connects TRBV27 to TRBJ2-1, with 7 bases lining up with TRBD1. CDR1 and CDR2 from the germline V gene are MNHEY and SMNVEV (reference sequence). V shed 6 bases and J 5 bases; nucleotides not matched to a gene: 7. The CDR3 length is 14 residues. The CDR3 sequence is CASSSGTVNNEQFF. The CDR3 region has the DNA TGTGCCAGCAGCTCCGGGACAGTCAACAATGAGCAGTTCTTC.

This chain joins TRBV30 and TRBJ2-1; 8 bases agree with TRBD2. Germline V gene lookup returns CDR1 GTSNPN and CDR2 SVGIG (reference sequence). J lost 6 bases, V lost 2 bases, and 9 bases had no gene match. The CDR3 sequence is 15 residues long. The CDR3 DNA reads TGTGCCTGGAGTTTTCGAGGACTAGCATCCAATGAGCAGTTCTTC. Translating it yields CAWSFRGLASNEQFF. The complete variable domain, with remaining parts taken from reference TRBV30 and TRBJ2-1, reads SQTIHQWPATLVQPVGSPLSLECTVEGTSNPNLYWYRQAAGRGLQLLFYSVGIGQISSEVPQNLSASRPQDRQFILSSKKLLLSDSGFYLCAWSFRGLASNEQFFGPGTRLTVL.

The chain uses TRBV5-5 and TRBJ2-2; tentatively, D is TRBD1 (6 bases). The CDR3 has 18 residues. Trimming stripped 0 bases from V and 7 bases from J, with 22 bases between. CDR1 and CDR2 from the germline V gene are SGHKS and YYEKEE (reference sequence). The CDR3 DNA is TGTGCCAGCAGCTTGGTAAAAGGTCAGGGGCTCGCCAACGGGGAGCTGTTTTTT. Residues: CASSLVKGQGLANGELFF.

This chain connects TRBV7-8 to TRBJ1-5, with D possibly TRBD1 on 6 matching bases. V was clipped by 5 bases and J by 2 bases, with 19 bases between them. The germline CDR1 and CDR2 sequences are SGHVS and FQNEAQ. This CDR3 spans 17 amino acids. CDR3 bases: TGTGCCAGCAGCCCACACCCCGCGGACAGCCGCAATCAGCCCCAGCATTTT. Its protein is CASSPHPADSRNQPQHF.

This clone occurred once. The chain has TRBV5-4 and TRBJ1-2, with D possibly being TRBD1 (6 bases). Trimming stripped 2 bases from V and 6 bases from J, with 11 bases between. CDR1 is SGHNT and CDR2 is YYREEE in the germline V gene (reference sequence). The CDR3 spans 13 residues. Written as DNA, the CDR3 is TGTGCCAGCAGCTTTAGGGGGGCGGATGGCTACACCTTC. It codes for CASSFRGADGYTF.

The chain has TRBV27 and TRBJ2-1; 9 nucleotides match TRBD2. CDR1 MNHEY and CDR2 SMNVEV come from the germline V gene (reference sequence). The CDR3 runs to 13 residues. V was clipped by 8 bases and J by 8 bases; unmatched bases: 7. DNA of the CDR3: TGTGCCAGCTTGAGAGCGGGAGGCCATGAGCAGTTCTTC. This codes for CASLRAGGHEQFF.

Comment on this clone: A junction end diverges from the germline sequence, so it may reflect a read error. This chain joins TRBV19 and TRBJ2-7, with 8 bases lining up with TRBD1. This CDR3 is 14 amino acids long. Germline CDR1 LNHDA, CDR2 SQIVND (reference sequence). The CDR3 region has the DNA TGTGCCAGTACAAGAACAGGGGGTTCCTCCGAGCAGTACTTC. This sequence encodes CASTRTGGSSEQYF. Combining the CDR3 with reference TRBV19 and TRBJ2-7 gives the whole variable domain DGGITQSPKYLFRKEGQNVTLSCEQNLNHDAMYWYRQDPGQGLRLIYYSQIVNDFQKGDIAEGYSVSREKKESFPLTVTSAQKNPTAFYLCASTRTGGSSEQYFGPGTRLTVT.

The gene calls are TRBV7-3 and TRBJ2-1; possible D gene TRBD2, 6 bases. CDR1 and CDR2 from the germline V gene are SGHTA and FQGTGA. The CDR3 consists of 13 residues. V lost 5 bases and J lost 12, with 17 bases in between. The CDR3 region has the DNA TGTGCCAGCAGCAGAGGAGGGGATTCAATGCAGTTCTTC. It codes for CASSRGGDSMQFF.

This chain joins TRBV28 and TRBJ1-5, with D tentatively TRBD1 (6 bases). V shed 3 bases and J shed 2 bases, with 11 bases lying between them. CDR1 is MDHEN and CDR2 is SYDVKM in the germline V gene. This CDR3 comprises 15 residues. The CDR3 bases are TGTGCCAGCAGTTTGGGGGGGCTCCGCAATCAGCCCCAGCATTTT. Translating gives CASSLGGLRNQPQHF.

The chain uses TRBV29-1 and TRBJ2-1; perhaps TRBD1 as D (6 bases). There are 12 residues in the CDR3. The V gene lost 2 bases and the J gene lost 6 bases, with 8 bases spanning the gap. From germline, CDR1 is SQVTM and CDR2 ANQGSEA. CDR3 nucleotides: TGCAGCGTTGAAAGAGGGGGCAATGAGCAGTTCTTC. Its translation: CSVERGGNEQFF.

The V and J genes are TRBV13 and TRBJ2-7, with 7 bases that match TRBD2. Germline V lookup: CDR1 PRHDT, CDR2 FYEKMQ (reference sequence). V shed 5 bases and J 6 bases; nucleotides not matched to a gene: 16. CDR3 size: 16 residues. The CDR3 region is CASSPLAGGGRGEQYF. In DNA, the CDR3 is TGTGCCAGCAGCCCGCTGGCGGGTGGCGGGAGAGGCGAGCAGTACTTC. Full variable domain (missing parts from reference TRBV13 and TRBJ2-7): AAGVIQSPRHLIKEKRETATLKCYPIPRHDTVYWYQQGPGQDPQFLISFYEKMQSDKGSIPDRFSAQQFSDYHSELNMSSLELGDSALYFCASSPLAGGGRGEQYFGPGTRLTVT.

This chain connects TRBV5-1 to TRBJ1-1; D is uncertain. Germline V CDR1 and CDR2: SGHRS, YFSETQ. This CDR3 spans 12 amino acids. Trimming removed 4 bases at V and 1 base at J, with 5 bases between. CDR3 amino acids: CASSLRNTEAFF. Written as DNA, the CDR3 is TGCGCCAGCAGCCTGCGGAACACTGAAGCTTTCTTT.

The genes are TRBV28 and TRBJ1-1, with no clear D. The CDR3 totals 13 residues. Looked up from germline, CDR1 is MDHEN and CDR2 is SYDVKM. V was shortened by 9 bases and J by 2 bases, with 13 bases between the two germline ends. CDR3 nucleotides: TGTGCCAGTACCACGACTGTTAACACTGAAGCTTTCTTT. The encoded protein is CASTTTVNTEAFF.

The V and J genes are TRBV28 and TRBJ2-5, with 10 nucleotides matching TRBD1. Germline CDR1 and CDR2: MDHEN and SYDVKM. The CDR3 is 16 amino acids. With 2 bases clipped from V and 1 base from J, the junction kept 4 bases outside the gene matches. The CDR3 sequence is CASSLSGTGAQETQYF. For the CDR3, the DNA is TGTGCCAGCAGTTTAAGTGGGACAGGGGCCCAAGAGACCCAGTACTTC.

The DNA of the CDR3 is TGTGCCAGCAGTATCCTCCCTTTCGGGGCCACTAATGAAAAACTGTTTTTT. This translates into CASSILPFGATNEKLFF. This chain joins TRBV7-9 and TRBJ1-4, with D maybe TRBD1 (5 bases). Germline-derived CDR1 and CDR2 are SEHNR and FQNEAQ (reference sequence). The V gene lost 6 bases and the J gene lost 2 bases, with 19 bases spanning the gap. This CDR3 is 17 amino acids long. Full variable domain (missing parts from reference TRBV7-9 and TRBJ1-4): DTGVSQNPRHKITKRGQNVTFRCDPISEHNRLYWYRQTLGQGPEFLTYFQNEAQLEKSRLLSDRFSAERPKGSFSTLEIQRTEQGDSAMYLCASSILPFGATNEKLFFGSGTQLSVL.

The J gene is TRBJ2-3, the V gene TRBV5-1; weak D call: TRBD2 (6 bases). V dropped 3 bases and J dropped 3 bases, with 17 bases sitting between them. The CDR3 spans 16 residues. Germline V lookup: CDR1 SGHRS, CDR2 YFSETQ. CDR3 bases: TGCGCCAGCAGCTCTGGCGGGGTCTCGGGAACAGATACGCAGTATTTT. It codes for CASSSGGVSGTDTQYF. The whole variable domain, remainder taken from reference TRBV5-1 and TRBJ2-3, is KAGVTQTPRYLIKTRGQQVTLSCSPISGHRSVSWYQQTPGQGLQFLFEYFSETQRNKGNFPGRFSGRQFSNSRSEMNVSTLELGDSALYLCASSSGGVSGTDTQYFGPGTRLTVL.

The CDR3 sequence is CASSLDKGLAQLDTQYF. In DNA form, the CDR3 reads TGTGCCAGCAGCTTAGATAAAGGACTAGCGCAATTAGATACGCAGTATTTT. The chain joins TRBV7-6 to TRBJ2-3; 9 bases map to TRBD2. With 1 base clipped from V and 5 bases from J, the junction kept 10 bases outside the gene matches. CDR3 length equals 17 residues. Per the germline V gene, CDR1 is SGHVS and CDR2 is FNYEAQ.

The genes are TRBV28 and TRBJ2-4; D gene unclear. The CDR3 is 14 amino acids. Trimming removed 3 bases at V and 9 bases at J, with 15 bases between. Germline CDR1 is MDHEN and CDR2 is SYDVKM. The CDR3 DNA is TGTGCCAGCAGTTTGGTCGGGCCCTCCGGCATTCAGTACTTC. Its translation: CASSLVGPSGIQYF.